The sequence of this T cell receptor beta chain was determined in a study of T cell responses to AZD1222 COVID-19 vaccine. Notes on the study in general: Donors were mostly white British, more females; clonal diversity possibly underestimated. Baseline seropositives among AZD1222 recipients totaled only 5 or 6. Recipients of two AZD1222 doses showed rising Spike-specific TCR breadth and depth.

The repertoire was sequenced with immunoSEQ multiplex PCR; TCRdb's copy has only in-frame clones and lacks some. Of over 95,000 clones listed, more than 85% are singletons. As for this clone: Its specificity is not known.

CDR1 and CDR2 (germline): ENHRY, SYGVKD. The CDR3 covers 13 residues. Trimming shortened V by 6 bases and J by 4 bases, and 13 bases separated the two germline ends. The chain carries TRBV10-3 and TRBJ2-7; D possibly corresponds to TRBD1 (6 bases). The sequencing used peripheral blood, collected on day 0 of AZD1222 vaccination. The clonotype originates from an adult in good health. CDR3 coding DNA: TGTGCCATCAGCGTGGGGACAAAATACGAGCAGTACTTC. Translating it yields CAISVGTKYEQYF.